This entry is about one TCR beta chain. Assay used: immunoSEQ multiplex PCR; TCRdb lists only in-frame clones, some missing. The data hold fewer than 100,000 clones, with approximately 94% observed a single time. The data are from a study of Tregs in tolerant kidney transplant recipients. After removal of 3 bases from V and 9 bases from J, the junction contained 14 bases not matched to a gene. The CDR3 consists of 16 residues. Germline CDR1 reads KGHSH; CDR2 reads LQKENI. Source: CD4+ T cells from blood, taken before the transplant. This clonotype originated in a human donor who received a combined kidney and bone marrow transplant. The gene calls are TRBV18 and TRBJ2-1; 7 positions agree with TRBD1. The CDR3 loop reads CASSPSQGPGYGEQFF. The CDR3 region has the DNA TGTGCCAGCTCACCTTCACAGGGGCCGGGATACGGTGAGCAGTTCTTC.